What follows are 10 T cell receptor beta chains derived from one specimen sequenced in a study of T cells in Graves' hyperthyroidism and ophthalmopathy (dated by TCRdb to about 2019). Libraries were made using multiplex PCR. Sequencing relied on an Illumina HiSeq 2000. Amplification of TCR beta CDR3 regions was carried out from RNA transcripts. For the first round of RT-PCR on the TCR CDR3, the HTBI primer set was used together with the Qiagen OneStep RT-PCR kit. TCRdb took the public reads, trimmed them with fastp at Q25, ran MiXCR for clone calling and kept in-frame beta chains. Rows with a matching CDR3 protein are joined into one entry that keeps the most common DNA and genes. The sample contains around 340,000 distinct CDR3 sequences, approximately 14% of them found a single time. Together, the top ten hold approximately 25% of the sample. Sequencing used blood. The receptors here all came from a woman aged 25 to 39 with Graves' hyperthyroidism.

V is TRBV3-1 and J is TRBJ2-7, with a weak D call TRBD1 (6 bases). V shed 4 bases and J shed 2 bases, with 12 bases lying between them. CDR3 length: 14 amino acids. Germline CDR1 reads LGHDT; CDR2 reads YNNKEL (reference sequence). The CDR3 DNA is TGTGCCAGCAGCCCAGGGGTTGGGGCCTACGAGCAGTACTTC. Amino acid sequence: CASSPGVGAYEQYF.

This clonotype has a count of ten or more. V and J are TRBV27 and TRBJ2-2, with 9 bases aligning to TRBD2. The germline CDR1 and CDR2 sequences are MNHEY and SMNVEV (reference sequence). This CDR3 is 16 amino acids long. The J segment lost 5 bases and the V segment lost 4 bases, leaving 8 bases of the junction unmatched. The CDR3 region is CASSYAGGRLTGELFF. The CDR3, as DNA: TGTGCCAGCAGTTATGCGGGAGGGCGGTTAACCGGGGAGCTGTTTTTT.

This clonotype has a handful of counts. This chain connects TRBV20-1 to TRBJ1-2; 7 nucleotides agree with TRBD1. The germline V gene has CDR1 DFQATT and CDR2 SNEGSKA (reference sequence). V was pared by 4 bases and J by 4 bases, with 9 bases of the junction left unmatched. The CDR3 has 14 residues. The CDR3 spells CSAIRTGAFYGYTF. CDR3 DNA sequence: TGCAGTGCTATTCGGACAGGCGCATTCTATGGCTACACCTTC.

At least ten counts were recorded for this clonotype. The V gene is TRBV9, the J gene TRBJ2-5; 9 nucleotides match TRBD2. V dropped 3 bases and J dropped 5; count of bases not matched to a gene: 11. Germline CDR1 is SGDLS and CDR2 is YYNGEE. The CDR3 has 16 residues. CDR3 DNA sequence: TGTGCCAGCAGCGCCGCCATTAGCGGGAGCAGGGAGACCCAGTACTTC. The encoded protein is CASSAAISGSRETQYF.

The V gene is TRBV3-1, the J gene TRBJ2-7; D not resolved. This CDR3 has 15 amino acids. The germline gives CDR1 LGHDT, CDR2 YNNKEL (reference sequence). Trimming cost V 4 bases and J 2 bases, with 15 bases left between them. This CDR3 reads CASSPRYNPAYEQYF. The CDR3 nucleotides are TGTGCCAGCAGCCCCCGTTATAATCCGGCCTACGAGCAGTACTTC.

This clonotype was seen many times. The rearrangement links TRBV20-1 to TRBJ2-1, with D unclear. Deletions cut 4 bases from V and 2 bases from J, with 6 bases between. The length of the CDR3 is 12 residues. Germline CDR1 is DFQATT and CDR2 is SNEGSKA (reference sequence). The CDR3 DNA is TGCAGTGCTACAGGACCCTACAATGAGCAGTTCTTC. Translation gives CSATGPYNEQFF.

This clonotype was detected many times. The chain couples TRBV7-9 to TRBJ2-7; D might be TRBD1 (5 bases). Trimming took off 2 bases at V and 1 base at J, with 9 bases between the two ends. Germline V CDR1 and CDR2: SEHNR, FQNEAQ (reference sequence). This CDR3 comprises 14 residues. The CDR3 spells CASSLTGLSYEQYF. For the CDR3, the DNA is TGTGCCAGCAGCTTAACAGGATTATCCTACGAGCAGTACTTC.

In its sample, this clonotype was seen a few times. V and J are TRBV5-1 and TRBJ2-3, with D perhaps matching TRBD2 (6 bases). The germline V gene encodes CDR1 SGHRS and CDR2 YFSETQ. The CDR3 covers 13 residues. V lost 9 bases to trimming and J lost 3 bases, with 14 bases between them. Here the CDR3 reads CAIRDRETDTQYF. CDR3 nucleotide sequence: TGCGCCATCCGGGACCGGGAGACAGATACGCAGTATTTT.

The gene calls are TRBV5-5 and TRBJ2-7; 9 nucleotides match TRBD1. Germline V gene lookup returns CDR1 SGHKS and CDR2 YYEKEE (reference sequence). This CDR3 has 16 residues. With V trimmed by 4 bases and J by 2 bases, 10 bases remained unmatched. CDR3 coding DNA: TGTGCCAGCAGCAAACAACCGGGACAGGGCACCTACGAGCAGTACTTC. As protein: CASSKQPGQGTYEQYF.

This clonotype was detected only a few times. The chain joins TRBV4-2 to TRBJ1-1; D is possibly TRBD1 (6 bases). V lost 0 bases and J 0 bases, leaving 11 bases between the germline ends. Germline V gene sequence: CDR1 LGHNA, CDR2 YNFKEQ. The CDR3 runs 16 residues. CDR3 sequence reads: CASSQEPGDMNTEAFF. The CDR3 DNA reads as TGTGCCAGCAGCCAAGAGCCCGGGGACATGAACACTGAAGCTTTCTTT.